This T cell receptor beta chain was obtained from a study of sequential checkpoint blockade in melanoma. In the study overall: Arm A got nivolumab then ipilimumab; arm B the reverse, 1:1. Roughly 22 patients had tumor biopsies before treatment and at week 13.

Assay: immunoSEQ multiplex PCR; the TCRdb copy retains only in-frame clones and omits some. The sample holds roughly 1,200 clones, about 20% seen once. This clone was seen a handful of times. Treatment indicated: randomized to nivolumab then ipilimumab (arm A) or the reverse (arm B). V gave up 2 bases and J gave up 3 bases, with 12 bases separating them. From germline, CDR1 is MNHGY and CDR2 SAAAGT. The CDR3 totals 15 residues. The specimen was tumor tissue (inferred from file names), collected from a patient given nivolumab and ipilimumab in sequence. The receptor's source is a human donor with melanoma. The V call is TRBV6-8, the J call TRBJ2-3; D possibly corresponds to TRBD1 (6 bases). CDR3 in amino acids: CASSYPHRETDTQYF. The CDR3 DNA reads as TGTGCCAGCAGTTACCCTCACAGGGAAACAGATACGCAGTATTTT.